The clone carrying this TCR beta chain turned up a few times. Its specificity is not known. Germline and junction disagree at one end, which may indicate a read error. Germline V CDR1 and CDR2: SSHAT, FNYEAQ (reference sequence). This CDR3 is built from 15 residues. A second PCR of 7 to 11 cycles used a sample-barcoded 5' primer and a J-beta primer mix. Template switching added a 12-random-nucleotide identifier to every cDNA molecule. Each CDR3 protein gets one entry after TCRdb re-called the 5' RACE reads with MiXCR. The data hold about 760,000 distinct CDR3 sequences, with 20% to 30% observed a single time. The entry originates in a study of blood T cells in healthy people across ages. Study observations and caveats: TCR beta diversity, measured per million T cells, fell in a roughly linear way with age. Changes seen in expanded clonotypes were possibly confounded by donor CMV status left unknown.

This sample was also put to use in a study of T cells of mothers and their children.

The V and J genes are TRBV7-7 and TRBJ2-5; 9 nucleotides match TRBD2. The J call is doubtful: the DNA matches TRBJ2-1 better. Sequenced: blood. The source of this sequence is a boy between 10 and 17 years old in good health. This chain's CDR3 is CASSLTSGYDNEQFF. DNA for the CDR3: TGTGCTAGCAGCTTAACTAGCGGGTATGACAATGAGCAGTTCTTC.